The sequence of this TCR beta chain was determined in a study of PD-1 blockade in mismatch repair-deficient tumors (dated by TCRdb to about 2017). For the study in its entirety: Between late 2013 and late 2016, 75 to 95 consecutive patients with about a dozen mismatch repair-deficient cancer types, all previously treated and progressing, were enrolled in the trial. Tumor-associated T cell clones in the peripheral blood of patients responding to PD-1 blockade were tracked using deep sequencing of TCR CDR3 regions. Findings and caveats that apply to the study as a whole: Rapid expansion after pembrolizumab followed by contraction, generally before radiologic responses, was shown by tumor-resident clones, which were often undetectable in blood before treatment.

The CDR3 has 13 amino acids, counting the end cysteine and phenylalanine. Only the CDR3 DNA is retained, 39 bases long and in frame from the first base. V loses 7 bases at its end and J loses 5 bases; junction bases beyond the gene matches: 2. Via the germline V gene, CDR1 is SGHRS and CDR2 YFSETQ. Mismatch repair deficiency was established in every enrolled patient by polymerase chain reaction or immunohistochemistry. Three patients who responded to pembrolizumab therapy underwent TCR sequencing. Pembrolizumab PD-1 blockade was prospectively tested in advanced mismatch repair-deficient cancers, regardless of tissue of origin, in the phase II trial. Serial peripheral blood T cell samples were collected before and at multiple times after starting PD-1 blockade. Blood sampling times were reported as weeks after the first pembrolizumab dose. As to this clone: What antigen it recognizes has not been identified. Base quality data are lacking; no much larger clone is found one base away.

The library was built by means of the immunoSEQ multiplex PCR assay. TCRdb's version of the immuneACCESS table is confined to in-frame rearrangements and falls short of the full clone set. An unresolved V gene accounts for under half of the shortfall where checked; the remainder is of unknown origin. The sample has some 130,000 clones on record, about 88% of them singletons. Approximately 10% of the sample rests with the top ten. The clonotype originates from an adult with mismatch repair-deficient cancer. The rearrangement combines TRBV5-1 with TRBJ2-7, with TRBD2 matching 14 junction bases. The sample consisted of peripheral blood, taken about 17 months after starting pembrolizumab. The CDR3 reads CASRLAGGDEQYF. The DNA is TGCGCCAGCCGACTAGCGGGAGGGGACGAGCAGTACTTC. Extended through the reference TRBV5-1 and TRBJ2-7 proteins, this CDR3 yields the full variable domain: KAGVTQTPRYLIKTRGQQVTLSCSPISGHRSVSWYQQTPGQGLQFLFEYFSETQRNKGNFPGRFSGRQFSNSRSEMNVSTLELGDSALYLCASRLAGGDEQYFGPGTRLTVT.